This entry concerns a single T cell receptor beta chain. This sample was taken from a study of blood T cell repertoires in COVID-19. The participants were between about 18 and 90 years old and came from fewer than 25 US areas. Participants were placed into cohorts based on the clinical history they reported. Generated by immunoSEQ multiplex PCR, the TCRdb table keeps only in-frame clones and is missing some. The sample yields under 300,000 clones, around 89% seen once. Sequencing was done on a sample of PBMCs or T cells enriched from blood (not recorded which). The sequence derives from a woman in her sixties or seventies in a cohort exposed to, infected with or recovered from COVID-19 (not recorded which).

CDR3 sequence (DNA): TGTGCCAGCAGCTTAGGAGTCCAATACTACAATCAGCCCCAGCATTTT. It yields the protein CASSLGVQYYNQPQHF. This chain connects TRBV7-2 to TRBJ1-5, with D unclear. In germline, CDR1 is SGHTA, CDR2 FQGNSA. The CDR3 runs to 16 residues. Trimming removed 1 base at V and 3 bases at J, with 13 bases between.